This TCR beta chain was sequenced in a study of control samples from healthy donors and cancer patients. TCRdb keeps only in-frame clones here, not all; method: immunoSEQ multiplex PCR. This repertoire shows approximately 100,000 clones, 75% to 95% found once; its top ten account for 4.4%. The germline gives CDR1 SSHAT, CDR2 FNYEAQ (reference sequence). The CDR3 runs 16 residues. The V gene end was trimmed by 5 bases and the J gene end by 5 bases; junction bases not matched to a gene: 10. The chain is built from TRBV7-7 and TRBJ2-5; 11 bases match TRBD2. Sequencing used blood. The receptor comes from a human donor in good health. The donor label of this sample is uncertain. The CDR3 bases are TGTGCCAGCAGCCAGGGTAGCGGGGGGGCCGGGGAGACCCAGTACTTC. Residues: CASSQGSGGAGETQYF. Full variable domain (rest looked up from reference TRBV7-7 and TRBJ2-5): GAGVSQSPRYKVTKRGQDVTLRCDPISSHATLYWYQQALGQGPEFLTYFNYEAQPDKSGLPSDRFSAERPEGSISTLTIQRTEQRDSAMYRCASSQGSGGAGETQYFGPGTRLLVL.